The 2 T cell receptor beta chains given below trace back to one sample, sequenced in a study of T cells in Graves' hyperthyroidism and ophthalmopathy. Using RNA transcripts as the source, TCR beta CDR3 regions were amplified. First-round RT-PCR of the TCR CDR3 relied on the HTBI primer set. TCRdb reanalysed the multiplex PCR reads using MiXCR and keeps one entry per CDR3 protein. Of some 440,000 distinct CDR3 sequences in the sample, 15% to 19% were seen once. The sequencing sample was made of blood. These receptors were taken from a young woman with Graves' hyperthyroidism.

This clonotype has a count of ten or more. The chain carries TRBV10-3 and TRBJ1-1; D is unclear. CDR3 length: 13 residues. Germline V gene data show CDR1 as ENHRY and CDR2 as SYGVKD. The ends were cut back, 0 bases at V and 6 bases at J, with 8 bases in the middle. The CDR3, as DNA: TGTGCCATCAGTGAGTCCCCCGAGGCTGAAGCTTTCTTT. This codes for CAISESPEAEAFF.

In its sample, this clonotype was seen many times. V and J are TRBV20-1 and TRBJ1-4, with D possibly being TRBD1 (5 bases). Trimming removed 4 bases from V and 7 bases from J, with 10 bases in between. The germline CDR1 and CDR2 sequences are DFQATT and SNEGSKA (reference sequence). The CDR3 is 12 residues long. The CDR3 DNA reads TGCAGTGCTACAGGGAAAGGTGAAAAACTGTTTTTT. It codes for CSATGKGEKLFF.